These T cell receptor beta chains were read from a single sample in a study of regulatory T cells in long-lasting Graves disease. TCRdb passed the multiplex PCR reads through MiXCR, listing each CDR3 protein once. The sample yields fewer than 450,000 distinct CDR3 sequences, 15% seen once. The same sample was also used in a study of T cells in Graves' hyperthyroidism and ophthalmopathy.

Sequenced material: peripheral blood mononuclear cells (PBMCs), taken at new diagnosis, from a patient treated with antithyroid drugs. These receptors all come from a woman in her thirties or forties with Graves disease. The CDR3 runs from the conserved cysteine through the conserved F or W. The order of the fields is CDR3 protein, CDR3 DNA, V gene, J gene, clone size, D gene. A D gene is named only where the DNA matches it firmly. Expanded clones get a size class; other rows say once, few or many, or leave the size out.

CDR3 protein: CASRRNRDTEAFF; CDR3 DNA: TGTGCCAGCAGGCGAAACAGAGACACTGAAGCTTTCTTT; V gene: TRBV6-1; J gene: TRBJ1-1; clone size: few; D gene: -
CDR3 protein: CASSGLYVGYEQYF; CDR3 DNA: TGCGCCAGCAGCGGCCTCTACGTGGGCTACGAGCAGTACTTC; V gene: TRBV4-1; J gene: TRBJ2-7; clone size: few; D gene: -
CDR3 protein: CATSRDKGIGNTIYF; CDR3 DNA: TGTGCCACCAGCAGAGATAAGGGTATTGGAAACACCATATATTTT; V gene: TRBV15; J gene: TRBJ1-3; clone size: many; D gene: -
CDR3 protein: CASSLPGYSNTGELFF; CDR3 DNA: TGTGCCAGCAGTCTCCCTGGGTACTCGAACACCGGGGAGCTGTTTTTT; V gene: TRBV28; J gene: TRBJ2-2; clone size: many; D gene: -
CDR3 protein: CATSRDQQPQHF; CDR3 DNA: TGTGCCACCAGCAGAGATCAACAGCCCCAGCATTTT; V gene: TRBV15; J gene: TRBJ1-5; clone size: many; D gene: -
CDR3 protein: CASSAVRGYEQFF; CDR3 DNA: TGTGCCAGCAGCGCGGTTCGGGGGTATGAGCAGTTCTTC; V gene: TRBV11-2; J gene: TRBJ2-1; clone size: many; D gene: -
CDR3 protein: CASSVVTTNYGYTF; CDR3 DNA: TGTGCCAGCAGCGTAGTGACGACTAACTATGGCTACACCTTC; V gene: TRBV9; J gene: TRBJ1-2; clone size: -; D gene: -
CDR3 protein: CSALGASGSYNEQFF; CDR3 DNA: TGCAGTGCCCTAGGGGCTAGCGGTTCCTACAATGAGCAGTTCTTC; V gene: TRBV20-1; J gene: TRBJ2-1; clone size: many; D gene: TRBD2
CDR3 protein: CASSQNSGRGKDTQYF; CDR3 DNA: TGCGCCAGCAGCCAAAATAGCGGGAGAGGGAAAGATACGCAGTATTTT; V gene: TRBV10-1; J gene: TRBJ2-3; clone size: -; D gene: TRBD2
CDR3 protein: CASSLASGGGYNEQFF; CDR3 DNA: TGCGCCAGCAGCTTGGCTAGCGGAGGTGGGTACAATGAGCAGTTCTTC; V gene: TRBV5-1; J gene: TRBJ2-1; clone size: few; D gene: TRBD2
CDR3 protein: CATSDFTGHGYTF; CDR3 DNA: TGTGCCACCAGTGATTTTACTGGGCACGGCTACACCTTC; V gene: TRBV24-1; J gene: TRBJ1-2; clone size: many; D gene: -
CDR3 protein: CSALQHNNSPLHF; CDR3 DNA: TGCAGTGCGCTACAACACAATAATTCACCCCTCCACTTT; V gene: TRBV20-1; J gene: TRBJ1-6; clone size: many; D gene: -
CDR3 protein: CASSLGQVANYGYTF; CDR3 DNA: TGTGCCAGCAGCTTGGGACAGGTAGCTAACTATGGCTACACCTTC; V gene: TRBV5-6; J gene: TRBJ1-2; clone size: -; D gene: -
CDR3 protein: CASSQRGTYYNEQFF; CDR3 DNA: TGTGCCAGCAGCCAAAGAGGGACATACTACAATGAGCAGTTCTTC; V gene: TRBV7-9; J gene: TRBJ2-1; clone size: many; D gene: -
CDR3 protein: CASSYSSGLRNTIYF; CDR3 DNA: TGTGCCAGCAGTTACTCATCTGGGTTGAGAAACACCATATATTTT; V gene: TRBV6-2/TRBV6-3; J gene: TRBJ1-3; clone size: -; D gene: -
CDR3 protein: CASSFLQGSDTQYF; CDR3 DNA: TGTGCCAGCAGCTTCTTACAGGGATCAGATACGCAGTATTTT; V gene: TRBV7-9; J gene: TRBJ2-3; clone size: few; D gene: -
CDR3 protein: CAWSEHSYGYTF; CDR3 DNA: TGTGCCTGGAGCGAACATAGCTATGGCTACACCTTC; V gene: TRBV30; J gene: TRBJ1-2; clone size: -; D gene: -
CDR3 protein: CASSAGGRTVEKLFF; CDR3 DNA: TGTGCCAGCAGCGCAGGGGGAAGGACGGTTGAAAAACTGTTTTTT; V gene: TRBV5-4; J gene: TRBJ1-4; clone size: -; D gene: TRBD1
CDR3 protein: CASSQGVTKTSTDTQYF; CDR3 DNA: TGTGCCAGCAGCCAGGGTGTGACTAAGACTAGCACAGATACGCAGTATTTT; V gene: TRBV14; J gene: TRBJ2-3; clone size: few; D gene: -
CDR3 protein: CASSLGTRQFGQFF; CDR3 DNA: TGTGCCAGCAGCTTAGGGACTCGCCAATTTGGGCAGTTCTTC; V gene: TRBV7-9; J gene: TRBJ2-1; clone size: -; D gene: -
CDR3 protein: CASSFPKGGGGGVDTQYF; CDR3 DNA: TGTGCCAGCAGCTTCCCCAAGGGAGGAGGAGGAGGCGTAGATACGCAGTATTTT; V gene: TRBV11-2; J gene: TRBJ2-3; clone size: many; D gene: -
CDR3 protein: CASSLGAGRTEAFF; CDR3 DNA: TGTGCCAGCAGCTTAGGGGCAGGGAGGACTGAAGCTTTCTTT; V gene: TRBV11-1; J gene: TRBJ1-1; clone size: many; D gene: -
CDR3 protein: CATSPDPGVYEQYF; CDR3 DNA: TGTGCCACCAGCCCAGACCCCGGGGTATACGAGCAGTACTTC; V gene: TRBV15; J gene: TRBJ2-7; clone size: -; D gene: -
CDR3 protein: CASSFRDRGVGELFF; CDR3 DNA: TGTGCCAGCAGCTTCCGGGACAGGGGAGTCGGGGAGCTGTTTTTT; V gene: TRBV9; J gene: TRBJ2-2; clone size: -; D gene: TRBD1
CDR3 protein: CASSSGTRRNTGELFF; CDR3 DNA: TGTGCCAGCAGCTCTGGGACACGGAGAAACACCGGGGAGCTGTTTTTT; V gene: TRBV7-2; J gene: TRBJ2-2; clone size: few; D gene: -
CDR3 protein: CASSTSDYYEQYF; CDR3 DNA: TGTGCCAGCAGTACCTCGGACTACTACGAGCAGTACTTC; V gene: TRBV27; J gene: TRBJ2-7; clone size: -; D gene: -
CDR3 protein: CASRDRTNQPQHF; CDR3 DNA: TGCGCCAGCAGGGACAGAACAAATCAGCCCCAGCATTTT; V gene: TRBV10-2; J gene: TRBJ1-5; clone size: many; D gene: -
CDR3 protein: CASSQPLRDRGSNYGYTF; CDR3 DNA: TGCGCCAGCAGCCAACCACTCCGGGACAGGGGGTCTAACTATGGCTACACCTTC; V gene: TRBV4-1; J gene: TRBJ1-2; clone size: few; D gene: TRBD1
CDR3 protein: CASSLGGGANGGELFF; CDR3 DNA: TGCGCCAGCAGCTTGGGGGGCGGAGCGAACGGCGGGGAGCTGTTTTTT; V gene: TRBV5-1; J gene: TRBJ2-2; clone size: -; D gene: -
CDR3 protein: CASSLFPRVGEQFF; CDR3 DNA: TGTGCCAGCAGCTTATTCCCCAGGGTCGGGGAGCAGTTCTTC; V gene: TRBV7-2; J gene: TRBJ2-1; clone size: many; D gene: -
CDR3 protein: CASTPWVRGTGGSRGYTF; CDR3 DNA: TGTGCCAGCACCCCTTGGGTCAGGGGGACAGGGGGTAGCCGTGGCTACACCTTC; V gene: TRBV27; J gene: TRBJ1-2; clone size: many; D gene: TRBD1
CDR3 protein: CASSYRGKGYF; CDR3 DNA: TGTGCCAGCAGTTATCGGGGGAAAGGGTACTTC; V gene: TRBV6-2/TRBV6-3; J gene: TRBJ2-5; clone size: -; D gene: -
CDR3 protein: CASSPPSRSTGELFF; CDR3 DNA: TGTGCCAGCTCACCACCGTCCAGAAGCACCGGGGAGCTGTTTTTT; V gene: TRBV18; J gene: TRBJ2-2; clone size: -; D gene: -
CDR3 protein: CASRDSGNYEQYF; CDR3 DNA: TGTGCCAGCAGAGATAGCGGAAATTACGAGCAGTACTTC; V gene: TRBV28; J gene: TRBJ2-7; clone size: many; D gene: -
CDR3 protein: CASSPTGYQETQYF; CDR3 DNA: TGTGCCAGCAGCCCAACAGGGTACCAAGAGACCCAGTACTTC; V gene: TRBV9; J gene: TRBJ2-5; clone size: many; D gene: -
CDR3 protein: CASSVPRGVGGYTF; CDR3 DNA: TGTGCCAGCAGCGTGCCGAGAGGGGTGGGAGGCTACACCTTC; V gene: TRBV9; J gene: TRBJ1-2; clone size: -; D gene: -
CDR3 protein: CASTPRLASPSGANVLTF; CDR3 DNA: TGTGCCAGCACCCCTCGACTAGCAAGCCCCTCTGGGGCCAACGTCCTGACTTTC; V gene: TRBV12-3/TRBV12-4; J gene: TRBJ2-6; clone size: -; D gene: TRBD2
CDR3 protein: CASSLGSGRVYNEQFF; CDR3 DNA: TGTGCCAGCAGCTTAGGCAGCGGGAGGGTGTACAATGAGCAGTTCTTC; V gene: TRBV7-9; J gene: TRBJ2-1; clone size: -; D gene: TRBD2
CDR3 protein: CASSLNRTPNSPLHF; CDR3 DNA: TGTGCCAGCAGCTTAAACAGGACCCCAAATTCACCCCTCCACTTT; V gene: TRBV7-2; J gene: TRBJ1-6; clone size: many; D gene: -
CDR3 protein: CASSLIRADEQFF; CDR3 DNA: TGTGCCAGCAGCCTTATTCGAGCGGATGAGCAGTTCTTC; V gene: TRBV5-6; J gene: TRBJ2-1; clone size: -; D gene: -
CDR3 protein: CAISAGTEETQYF; CDR3 DNA: TGTGCCATCAGTGCAGGGACAGAAGAGACCCAGTACTTC; V gene: TRBV10-3; J gene: TRBJ2-5; clone size: many; D gene: TRBD1
CDR3 protein: CSARDPQKGTDTQYF; CDR3 DNA: TGCAGTGCTAGAGATCCCCAAAAGGGCACAGATACGCAGTATTTT; V gene: TRBV20-1; J gene: TRBJ2-3; clone size: many; D gene: -
CDR3 protein: CASSLWARSGQETQYF; CDR3 DNA: TGTGCCAGCAGTTTATGGGCCAGAAGCGGCCAAGAGACCCAGTACTTC; V gene: TRBV28; J gene: TRBJ2-5; clone size: many; D gene: -
CDR3 protein: CSAQHQGALRQETQYF; CDR3 DNA: TGCAGTGCGCAACATCAGGGGGCCTTAAGACAAGAGACCCAGTACTTC; V gene: TRBV20-1; J gene: TRBJ2-5; clone size: -; D gene: TRBD1
CDR3 protein: CASSPRANNQPQHF; CDR3 DNA: TGTGCCAGCAGTCCCAGGGCCAACAATCAGCCCCAGCATTTT; V gene: TRBV12-3/TRBV12-4; J gene: TRBJ1-5; clone size: many; D gene: -
CDR3 protein: CASSFGTGKYNEQFF; CDR3 DNA: TGTGCCAGCAGTTTTGGGACAGGGAAGTACAATGAGCAGTTCTTC; V gene: TRBV28; J gene: TRBJ2-1; clone size: -; D gene: TRBD1
CDR3 protein: CASTSGTPNYGYTF; CDR3 DNA: TGTGCCAGCACCTCAGGGACCCCTAACTATGGCTACACCTTC; V gene: TRBV28; J gene: TRBJ1-2; clone size: many; D gene: -
CDR3 protein: CASSLSGDTTYEQYF; CDR3 DNA: TGTGCCAGCAGCTTAAGCGGGGACACTACCTACGAGCAGTACTTC; V gene: TRBV7-2; J gene: TRBJ2-7; clone size: -; D gene: -
CDR3 protein: CASSTGTETQYF; CDR3 DNA: TGTGCCAGCAGCACCGGGACAGAGACCCAGTACTTC; V gene: TRBV2; J gene: TRBJ2-5; clone size: many; D gene: -
CDR3 protein: CAISELFRDRGPETQYF; CDR3 DNA: TGTGCCATCAGTGAACTTTTCCGGGACAGGGGGCCGGAGACCCAGTACTTC; V gene: TRBV10-3; J gene: TRBJ2-5; clone size: -; D gene: TRBD1
CDR3 protein: CSVEKETGELFF; CDR3 DNA: TGCAGCGTTGAAAAGGAGACCGGGGAGCTGTTTTTT; V gene: TRBV29-1; J gene: TRBJ2-2; clone size: many; D gene: -
CDR3 protein: CASSNGGGLGANVLTF; CDR3 DNA: TGCGCCAGCAGCAACGGGGGGGGTCTGGGGGCCAACGTCCTGACTTTC; V gene: TRBV5-1; J gene: TRBJ2-6; clone size: few; D gene: TRBD2
CDR3 protein: CASSLDPSGNTDTQYF; CDR3 DNA: TGCGCCAGCAGCTTGGATCCTAGCGGAAACACAGATACGCAGTATTTT; V gene: TRBV5-1; J gene: TRBJ2-3; clone size: -; D gene: TRBD2
CDR3 protein: CATSDSTSTDTQYF; CDR3 DNA: TGTGCCACCAGTGATTCAACTAGCACAGATACGCAGTATTTT; V gene: TRBV24-1; J gene: TRBJ2-3; clone size: many; D gene: -
CDR3 protein: CASSQLEGTEKLFF; CDR3 DNA: TGTGCCAGCAGCCAACTCGAAGGGACTGAAAAACTGTTTTTT; V gene: TRBV3-1; J gene: TRBJ1-4; clone size: many; D gene: -